These 32 T cell receptor beta chains were sequenced from one sample in a study of blood T cells in healthy people across ages (dated by TCRdb to 2013 to 2016). The library was made by 5' RACE. TCRdb shows the sequencer as Illumina HiSeq 2500. A second roughly 7 to 11 cycle PCR used a sample-barcoded 5' primer and a J-beta primer mix. TCRdb took the public reads, trimmed them with fastp at Q25, ran MiXCR for clone calling and kept in-frame beta chains. Under each unique CDR3 protein, matching rows form one entry showing the most common genes and DNA. This sample holds about 670,000 distinct CDR3 sequences; about 43% were observed only once. 30% of the sample is held by the ten biggest clonotypes. Sequencing was performed on blood. These receptor sequences come from an elderly man in good health.

This clonotype was seen at least ten times. The V call is TRBV5-6, the J call TRBJ2-1, with TRBD2 matching over 9 bases. The DNA matches TRBJ2-7 better at its end, which makes the J call doubtful. CDR1 is SGHDT and CDR2 is YYEEEE in the germline V gene. This CDR3 contains 18 residues. The chain's CDR3 is CASSLGLAVMSSYNEQYF. In DNA, the CDR3 is TGTGCCAGCAGCTTGGGACTAGCGGTCATGAGCTCCTACAATGAGCAGTACTTC.

This clonotype was counted only a few times. The chain uses TRBV4-3 and TRBJ2-1; D is ambiguous. Trimming removed 5 bases at V and 4 bases at J, with 6 bases between. In germline, CDR1 is LGHNA, CDR2 YSLEER. CDR3 length: 12 residues. CDR3 protein: CASSGFYNEQFF. In nucleotides, the CDR3 is TGCGCCAGCAGCGGATTTTACAATGAGCAGTTCTTC.

This chain links TRBV11-2 with TRBJ2-7, with D perhaps TRBD1 (5 bases). The V gene's germline CDR1 is SGHAT and CDR2 FQNNGV. The V end lost 1 base, the J end lost 5 bases, and 15 bases lay between the germline ends. This CDR3 region has 15 residues. The CDR3 DNA follows: TGTGCCAGCAGCTTAGCAGGGTGGACCGCGGACGAGCAGTACTTC. Translation gives CASSLAGWTADEQYF.

This clonotype came up a few times. The V and J genes are TRBV11-3 and TRBJ2-1, with TRBD2 identical over 8 bases. Germline CDR1 SGHNT, CDR2 YENEEA. The CDR3 is 15 residues long. V lost 0 bases to trimming and J lost 10 bases; unmatched junction nucleotides: 8. The CDR3 protein is CASSLELAGLREQFF. CDR3 nucleotides: TGTGCCAGCAGCTTAGAGCTAGCGGGTTTACGGGAGCAGTTCTTC.

A few counts support this clonotype. V usage is TRBV12-3 or TRBV12-4 and J usage is TRBJ1-2; 9 bases line up with TRBD1. The CDR3 has 14 residues. The trim removed 5 bases at V and 5 bases at J, leaving 6 bases unmatched. The CDR3 here is CASSAGTGTYGYTF. The CDR3 coding sequence is TGTGCCAGCAGTGCCGGGACAGGGACATATGGCTACACCTTC.

This clonotype has a count of ten or more. The chain carries TRBV6-2 or TRBV6-3 and TRBJ2-1; 13 bases line up with TRBD2. There are 15 residues in the CDR3. From germline, CDR1 is MNHEY and CDR2 SVGEGT. Trimming at V came to 6 bases and at J to 5 bases, leaving 4 bases not matched to a gene. The CDR3 DNA reads as TGTGCCAGCAGCCGGACTAGCGGGAGTGACAATGAGCAGTTCTTC. Translated, it gives CASSRTSGSDNEQFF.

Comments on this clonotype: An end of the junction differs from the germline gene, which may be a read error. The chain recombines TRBV20-1 with TRBJ1-6; D unresolved. The V gene's germline CDR1 is DFQATT and CDR2 SNEGSKA (reference sequence). This CDR3 region has 13 residues. The CDR3 region is CSTRGSLDSPLHF. CDR3 DNA: TGCAGTACTAGAGGATCCCTGGATTCACCCCTCCACTTT.

As concerns this clonotype: The junction differs from germline at one of its ends, possibly a read error. This chain joins TRBV20-1 and TRBJ1-2, with D maybe TRBD1 (6 bases). The CDR3 has 13 amino acids. The germline V gene has CDR1 DFQATT and CDR2 SNEGSKA (reference sequence). The CDR3 DNA reads TGCGGTGCCATTACCCAGGGGATCTATGGCTACACCTTC. Translated, it gives CGAITQGIYGYTF.

For this clonotype: A junction end diverges from the germline sequence, so it may reflect a read error. The genes are TRBV4-2 and TRBJ2-5, with a possible D match to TRBD1 (5 bases). The CDR3 consists of 14 residues. The germline V gene encodes CDR1 LGHNA and CDR2 YNFKEQ. The CDR3 DNA follows: TGTGCCAGCACCCAAGGTGCAGGGAAAGAGACCCAGTACTTC. Translation: CASTQGAGKETQYF.

This clonotype was counted a single time. Since a much larger clone is just one base distant, this may be a read error. This chain links TRBV10-3 with TRBJ2-1; D unresolved. This CDR3 is built from 16 residues. CDR1 ENHRY and CDR2 SYGVKD come from the germline V gene. CDR3 coding DNA: TGTGTCATCAGTGACCCCCAGCCTCCTAAGCACAATGAGCAGTTCTTC. Its translation is CVISDPQPPKHNEQFF.

Remarks on this clonotype: The junction does not match germline at one end; this may be a read error. The chain links TRBV6-1 to TRBJ2-5; D is possibly TRBD2 (6 bases). Germline loops: CDR1 MNHNS, CDR2 SASEGT. This CDR3 has 14 amino acids. The CDR3 is CAGSSGGLEETQYF. CDR3 nucleotides: TGTGCCGGCAGTAGCGGAGGCCTTGAAGAGACCCAGTACTTC.

This chain uses TRBV20-1 with TRBJ2-1; unclear D gene. The last part of the DNA fits TRBJ2-7 better; the J call may be wrong. There are 13 residues in the CDR3. Per germline, CDR1 DFQATT and CDR2 SNEGSKA (reference sequence). The chain's CDR3 is CSARRRIYNEQYF. In DNA, the CDR3 is TGCAGTGCTAGACGGCGAATCTACAATGAGCAGTACTTC.

This chain connects TRBV20-1 to TRBJ2-1; D possibly corresponds to TRBD2 (6 bases). CDR1 is DFQATT and CDR2 is SNEGSKA in the germline V gene (reference sequence). V was shortened by 6 bases and J by 5 bases, with 14 bases between the two germline ends. This CDR3 region has 13 residues. The CDR3 loop reads CSAFRDSNNEQFF. DNA for the CDR3: TGCAGTGCGTTCCGGGACTCGAACAATGAGCAGTTCTTC.

CDR3 loop: CASRDGTTDTQYF. The CDR3, as DNA: TGTGCCAGCAGAGACGGCACCACAGATACGCAGTATTTT. This chain uses TRBV6-6 with TRBJ2-3; D gene unclear. CDR1 and CDR2 (germline): MNHNY, SVGAGI (reference sequence). This CDR3 is built from 13 residues. V was pared by 6 bases and J by 2 bases, with 9 bases between.

The chain recombines TRBV5-6 with TRBJ2-2; 7 positions agree with TRBD2. Unmatched junction bases numbered 2, after V lost 0 bases and J lost 3 bases. This CDR3 is 15 amino acids long. Germline loops: CDR1 SGHDT, CDR2 YYEEEE. The CDR3, as DNA: TGTGCCAGCAGCTTGGGCGGGAGACACACCGGGGAGCTGTTTTTT. Amino acids: CASSLGGRHTGELFF. The whole variable domain, filled in from reference TRBV5-6 and TRBJ2-2, reads DAGVTQSPTHLIKTRGQQVTLRCSPKSGHDTVSWYQQALGQGPQFIFQYYEEEERQRGNFPDRFSGHQFPNYSSELNVNALLLGDSALYLCASSLGGRHTGELFFGEGSRLTVL.

The chain employs TRBV28 and TRBJ2-3; 7 bases are a match to TRBD2. The CDR3 spans 13 residues. Germline loops: CDR1 MDHEN, CDR2 SYDVKM. The trim removed 6 bases at V and 6 bases at J, leaving 6 bases unmatched. The CDR3 loop is CASRKTSRDTQYF. In DNA, the CDR3 is TGTGCCAGCAGGAAGACTAGCCGGGATACGCAGTATTTT.

To note about this clonotype: A much larger clone differs from this one at a single base, so this may be a read error. The chain carries TRBV20-1 and TRBJ2-4; 8 bases are shared with TRBD1. Germline V CDR1 and CDR2: DFQATT, SNEGSKA (reference sequence). V shed 3 bases, J shed 6 bases, and the junction held 1 base outside the gene matches. The CDR3 is made up of 12 amino acids. In DNA form, the CDR3 reads TGCAGTGCTAGCGACAGGGGAAACATTCAGTACTTC. Protein sequence: CSASDRGNIQYF.

The chain carries TRBV9 and TRBJ2-2; TRBD2 agrees at 9 bases. The germline CDR1 and CDR2 sequences are SGDLS and YYNGEE. Losses at the gene ends were 3 bases for V and 5 bases for J; bases not matched to a gene: 14. The CDR3 runs to 18 residues. CDR3 amino acids: CASSAFGLSGSRTGELFF. CDR3 nucleotides: TGTGCCAGCAGCGCCTTCGGCCTTAGCGGGAGTAGGACCGGGGAGCTGTTTTTT.

Note on this clonotype: A much more abundant neighbour one base away suggests this may be a read error. The rearrangement links TRBV7-9 to TRBJ2-5; D ambiguous. The CDR3 runs to 15 residues. From germline, CDR1 is SEHNR and CDR2 FQNEAQ (reference sequence). Deletions cut 5 bases from V and 11 bases from J, with 24 bases between. The CDR3 protein is CASSMHVASNNEQYF. In DNA form, the CDR3 reads TGTGCCAGCAGCATGCATGTGGCATCGAACAATGAGCAGTACTTC.

The chain has TRBV10-1 and TRBJ1-1; D is perhaps TRBD1 (6 bases). Germline CDR1 is WNHNN and CDR2 is SYGVQD (reference sequence). V was trimmed by 10 bases and J by 1 base, leaving 13 bases between them. This CDR3 is built from 13 residues. CDR3 amino acids: CATSAQGNTEAFF. The CDR3 region has the DNA TGCGCCACAAGCGCACAGGGGAACACTGAAGCTTTCTTT.

The chain combines TRBV27 with TRBJ2-5, with D hard to call. The J call is in doubt because the DNA end fits TRBJ2-7 better. The V gene's germline CDR1 is MNHEY and CDR2 SMNVEV (reference sequence). This CDR3 comprises 13 residues. The CDR3 region has the DNA TGTGCCAGCAGTGGCGACCGATCTGGCGAGCAGTACTTC. Amino acids: CASSGDRSGEQYF.

In this sample, this clonotype turned up once. The chain has TRBV11-3 and TRBJ1-1, with TRBD1 as a possible D gene (5 bases). Per the germline V gene, CDR1 is SGHNT and CDR2 is YENEEA. The CDR3 has 13 amino acids. Trimming stripped 8 bases from V and 1 base from J, with 11 bases between. The CDR3 loop reads CASCATGNTEAFF. DNA for the CDR3: TGTGCCAGCTGCGCCACAGGGAACACTGAAGCTTTCTTT. Looking up the rest from reference TRBV11-3 and TRBJ1-1 gives the full variable domain: EAGVVQSPRYKIIEKKQPVAFWCNPISGHNTLYWYLQNLGQGPELLIRYENEEAVDDSQLPKDRFSAERLKGVDSTLKIQPAELGDSAVYLCASCATGNTEAFFGQGTRLTVV.

This clonotype has only a few counts. The rearrangement joins TRBV2 to TRBJ2-5; TRBD2 agrees at 12 bases. Germline values: CDR1 SNHLY, CDR2 FYNNEI. The length of the CDR3 is 17 residues. The V segment lost 2 bases and the J segment 12 bases; nucleotides outside the gene matches: 16. The CDR3 nucleotides read TGTGCCAGCAGTGAAAGGGGGGCTAGCGGGAGGGCCCCGATTGAGTACTTC. Encoded protein: CASSERGASGRAPIEYF.

This clonotype has ten or more counts. A much larger clone lies one base from this, so it may be a read error. This chain joins TRBV7-2 and TRBJ2-1; TRBD2 agrees at 7 bases. The J call may be faulty, since TRBJ2-7 better matches the DNA end. CDR1 SGHTA and CDR2 FQGNSA come from the germline V gene. The CDR3 is 16 residues long. The CDR3 here is CASSRMASGKYNEQYF. CDR3 coding DNA: TGTGCCAGCAGCCGTATGGCTAGCGGCAAATACAATGAGCAGTACTTC.

This clonotype was counted between two and nine times. This chain links TRBV5-5 with TRBJ2-2, with D perhaps TRBD2 (5 bases). Germline V gives CDR1 SGHKS, CDR2 YYEKEE (reference sequence). Between the trimmed V and J ends, which lost 0 bases and 5 bases, there was a span of 17 bases. The CDR3 has 17 residues. In DNA form, the CDR3 reads TGTGCCAGCAGCTTGGTAGCCTCCATCCCGGGGACCGGGGAGCTGTTTTTT. It encodes CASSLVASIPGTGELFF. Looking up the rest from reference TRBV5-5 and TRBJ2-2 gives the full variable domain: DAGVTQSPTHLIKTRGQQVTLRCSPISGHKSVSWYQQVLGQGPQFIFQYYEKEERGRGNFPDRFSARQFPNYSSELNVNALLLGDSALYLCASSLVASIPGTGELFFGEGSRLTVL.

The count of this clonotype is one. This chain connects TRBV18 to TRBJ1-6; TRBD1 might be the D (5 bases). CDR3 length: 20 residues. V was trimmed by 3 bases and J by 3 bases, leaving 24 bases between them. Germline CDR1 and CDR2: KGHSH and LQKENI. CDR3 in DNA: TGTGCCAGCTCACCCACCGGCACAGGATCCGGTACCCACTATAATTCACCCCTCCACTTT. Residues: CASSPTGTGSGTHYNSPLHF. The variable domain in full, with the rest retrieved from reference TRBV18 and TRBJ1-6, is NAGVMQNPRHLVRRRGQEARLRCSPMKGHSHVYWYRQLPEEGLKFMVYLQKENIIDESGMPKERFSAEFPKEGPSILRIQQVVRGDSAAYFCASSPTGTGSGTHYNSPLHFGNGTRLTVT.

Points on this clonotype: One end of the junction fails to match germline, which may point to a read error. The chain couples TRBV3-1 to TRBJ2-4; unclear D gene. Per the germline V gene, CDR1 is LGHDT and CDR2 is YNNKEL (reference sequence). CDR3 length equals 15 residues. The CDR3 protein is CAGSQVDNNKNIQYF. CDR3 nucleotides: TGTGCCGGCAGCCAAGTAGACAACAACAAAAACATTCAGTACTTC.

V and J are TRBV6-2 or TRBV6-3 and TRBJ2-3; TRBD2 aligns across 7 bases. The CDR3 runs to 17 residues. J lost 2 bases, V lost 7 bases, and 15 bases had no gene match. In germline, CDR1 is MNHEY, CDR2 SVGEGT. CDR3 nucleotides: TGTGCCAGCAAGGATGCTAGCGGAATATACTACACAGATACGCAGTATTTT. It encodes CASKDASGIYYTDTQYF.

The CDR3 is CSAAPTSGRPTEWELFF. In DNA form, the CDR3 reads TGCAGTGCAGCCCCTACTAGCGGGAGGCCCACAGAATGGGAGCTGTTTTTT. V is TRBV20-1 and J is TRBJ2-2, with TRBD2 matching over 12 bases. The CDR3 has 17 residues. V lost 6 bases and J lost 9; bases outside the gene matches: 17. Germline CDR1 and CDR2: DFQATT and SNEGSKA (reference sequence).

This clonotype came up many times. The chain uses TRBV7-9 and TRBJ2-5; perhaps TRBD1 as D (7 bases). This CDR3 is 17 amino acids long. The V gene lost 5 bases and the J gene lost 5 bases, with 24 bases spanning the gap. The V gene's germline CDR1 is SEHNR and CDR2 FQNEAQ (reference sequence). In nucleotides, the CDR3 is TGTGCCAGCAGCAAATCTCGGGGGACAGCTTATGGTGAGACCCAGTACTTC. It yields the protein CASSKSRGTAYGETQYF.

This clonotype turned up a few times. The CDR3 DNA follows: TGTGCCAGCAGACCCGGACAAAAAAACATTCAGTACTTC. Its translation: CASRPGQKNIQYF. The rearrangement joins TRBV6-2 or TRBV6-3 to TRBJ2-4, with D possibly matching TRBD1 (5 bases). The CDR3 runs to 13 residues. The germline V and J ends were trimmed by 6 bases and 4 bases, with 10 bases remaining between them. The germline gives CDR1 MNHEY, CDR2 SVGEGT.

As regards this clonotype: A much more abundant neighbour one base away suggests this may be a read error. The chain couples TRBV3-1 to TRBJ1-1; unclear D gene. Germline V gives CDR1 LGHDT, CDR2 YNNKEL (reference sequence). This CDR3 comprises 13 residues. V shed 1 base and J shed 3 bases, with 6 bases lying between them. The CDR3 DNA reads as TGTGCCAGCAGCCAAGTCGGGGACACTGAAGCTTTCTTT. This encodes CASSQVGDTEAFF. Drawing the rest from reference TRBV3-1 and TRBJ1-1, the complete variable domain is DTAVSQTPKYLVTQMGNDKSIKCEQNLGHDTMYWYKQDSKKFLKIMFSYNNKELIINETVPNRFSPKSPDKAHLNLHINSLELGDSAVYFCASSQVGDTEAFFGQGTRLTVV.